The source of this TCR beta chain is a study of cytomegalovirus exposure and HLA in healthy donors. Across the study: It was reported in a later analysis that the same platform had been used for the roughly 130 validation repertoires as for the 550 to 750 first-cohort repertoires. Findings of the study overall: It was approximately 160 TCR beta chains that were listed as cytomegalovirus-associated.

Germline V gene lookup returns CDR1 LGHNA and CDR2 YSLEER. This CDR3 spans 16 amino acids. V was trimmed by 0 bases and J by 0 bases, leaving 8 bases between them. The table came from immunoSEQ multiplex PCR; TCRdb's copy has only in-frame clones and leaves some out. The table records under 110,000 clones, around 90% of them present only once. Details on this clone: Its antigen is as yet unknown.

This sequence was found in a woman between 18 and 29 years old in good health and CMV-seropositive. The sequencing input was PBMCs. J is TRBJ1-4 and V is TRBV4-3; D unresolved. CDR3 nucleotide sequence: TGCGCCAGCAGCCAAGATCGGGGAGCAACTAATGAAAAACTGTTTTTT. Translating it yields CASSQDRGATNEKLFF.